A single sample gave rise to the 10 T cell receptor beta chains below, sequenced in a study of cytomegalovirus exposure and HLA in healthy donors. Only in-frame clones appear in the TCRdb table, and some are missing; sequencing was by immunoSEQ multiplex PCR. The sample has about 150,000 clones; 70% to 90% are singletons. Input material: PBMCs. Receptors originate from a man between 18 and 29 years old in good health and CMV-seropositive.

This chain uses TRBV9 with TRBJ2-3, with 12 bases lining up with TRBD2. CDR3 size: 18 residues. Germline V gives CDR1 SGDLS, CDR2 YYNGEE. J lost 3 bases, V lost 0 bases, and 8 bases had no gene match. CDR3 DNA: TGTGCCAGCAGCGTAGTTTGGACTAGCGGGGAAGAGACAGATACGCAGTATTTT. Translating gives CASSVVWTSGEETDTQYF.

This clone was counted ten times or more. One junction end disagrees with the germline gene, perhaps due to a read error. The chain links TRBV6-5 to TRBJ1-4, with a weak D call TRBD1 (6 bases). The CDR3 contains 15 residues. Germline CDR1 is MNHEY and CDR2 is SVGAGI. CDR3 bases: TGTGCCAGCAGCTACTCTGGACAGATTGGTGAAAAACTGTTTTTT. This encodes CASSYSGQIGEKLFF.

V gene TRBV19 combines with J gene TRBJ2-3, with a weak D call TRBD1 (5 bases). Germline-derived CDR1 and CDR2 are LNHDA and SQIVND (reference sequence). This CDR3 spans 14 amino acids. V was trimmed by 6 bases and J by 4 bases, leaving 14 bases between them. In DNA, the CDR3 is TGTGCCAGTAGATCAGGCAGGGTGTCAGATACGCAGTATTTT. Protein: CASRSGRVSDTQYF. Full variable domain (rest looked up from reference TRBV19 and TRBJ2-3): DGGITQSPKYLFRKEGQNVTLSCEQNLNHDAMYWYRQDPGQGLRLIYYSQIVNDFQKGDIAEGYSVSREKKESFPLTVTSAQKNPTAFYLCASRSGRVSDTQYFGPGTRLTVL.

This rearrangement joins TRBV28 to TRBJ1-3; D uncertain. V shed 5 bases and J shed 4 bases, with 12 bases lying between them. Germline loops: CDR1 MDHEN, CDR2 SYDVKM. The CDR3 is 14 residues long. The CDR3 region is CASSQETAGNTIYF. CDR3 nucleotides: TGTGCCAGCAGTCAGGAAACGGCCGGAAACACCATATATTTT.

V usage is TRBV11-3 and J usage is TRBJ2-1; 7 bases are shared with TRBD1. The V segment lost 5 bases and the J segment 6 bases; nucleotides outside the gene matches: 4. This CDR3 region has 13 residues. Germline CDR1 and CDR2: SGHNT and YENEEA. The CDR3 is CASSVRDSNEQFF. The CDR3, as DNA: TGTGCCAGCAGCGTCCGGGACAGCAATGAGCAGTTCTTC.

The chain uses TRBV29-1 and TRBJ2-7; 10 bases map to TRBD2. The V gene's germline CDR1 is SQVTM and CDR2 ANQGSEA. The CDR3 has 15 residues. V gave up 5 bases and J gave up 3 bases; unmatched junction bases: 10. The DNA of the CDR3 is TGCAGCGTTTACCTCCCTAGCGGGAGTCTCTACGAGCAGTACTTC. Translating it yields CSVYLPSGSLYEQYF.

The chain joins TRBV19 to TRBJ1-2; 7 bases align to TRBD1. The trim removed 5 bases at V and 1 base at J, leaving 4 bases unmatched. Germline-derived CDR1 and CDR2 are LNHDA and SQIVND (reference sequence). The CDR3 totals 14 residues. In DNA form, the CDR3 reads TGTGCCAGTAGTCCAACAGGGGATAACTATGGCTACACCTTC. As protein: CASSPTGDNYGYTF.

The CDR3 protein is CASSFGLALGNEQFF. The CDR3 DNA is TGTGCCAGCAGCTTCGGACTAGCACTAGGGAATGAGCAGTTCTTC. The chain employs TRBV7-7 and TRBJ2-1; 8 nucleotides line up with TRBD2. Per germline, CDR1 SSHAT and CDR2 FNYEAQ (reference sequence). V gave up 3 bases and J gave up 7 bases; unmatched junction bases: 8. The CDR3 loop spans 15 amino acids.

V and J are TRBV2 and TRBJ2-1; D remains unclear. CDR3 length: 14 amino acids. Looked up from germline, CDR1 is SNHLY and CDR2 is FYNNEI. Trimming cost V 8 bases and J 6 bases, with 17 bases left between them. In DNA, the CDR3 is TGTGCCAGCTCGCCGCGAGGTGCTCTCAATGAGCAGTTCTTC. This gives the protein CASSPRGALNEQFF.

The chain employs TRBV6-6 and TRBJ2-7, with TRBD2 matching over 8 bases. Trimming cost V 8 bases and J 1 base; bases outside gene matches: 4. In germline, CDR1 is MNHNY, CDR2 SVGAGI (reference sequence). This CDR3 region has 13 residues. CDR3 nucleotides: TGTGCCAGCCGGCAGCGGGAGTCCTACGAGCAGTACTTC. It specifies CASRQRESYEQYF.